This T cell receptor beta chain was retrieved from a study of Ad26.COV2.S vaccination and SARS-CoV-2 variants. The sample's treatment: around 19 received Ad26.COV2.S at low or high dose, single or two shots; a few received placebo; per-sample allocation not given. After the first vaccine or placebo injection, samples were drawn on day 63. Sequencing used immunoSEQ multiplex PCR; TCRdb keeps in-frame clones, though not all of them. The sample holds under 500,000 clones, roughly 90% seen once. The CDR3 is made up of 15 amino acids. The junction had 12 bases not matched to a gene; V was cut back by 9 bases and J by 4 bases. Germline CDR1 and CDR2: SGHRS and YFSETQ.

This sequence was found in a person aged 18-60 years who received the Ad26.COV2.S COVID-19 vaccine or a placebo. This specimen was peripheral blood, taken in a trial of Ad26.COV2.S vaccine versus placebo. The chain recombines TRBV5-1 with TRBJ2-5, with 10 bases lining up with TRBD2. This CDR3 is CATTPTSGHGETQYF. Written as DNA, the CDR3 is TGCGCCACGACCCCGACTAGCGGGCATGGAGAGACCCAGTACTTC. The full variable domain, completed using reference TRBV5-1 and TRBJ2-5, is KAGVTQTPRYLIKTRGQQVTLSCSPISGHRSVSWYQQTPGQGLQFLFEYFSETQRNKGNFPGRFSGRQFSNSRSEMNVSTLELGDSALYLCATTPTSGHGETQYFGPGTRLLVL.